These T cell receptor beta chains were read from a single sample in a study of STAT5B mutations in CD4+ large granular lymphocyte leukemia. Method: immunoSEQ multiplex PCR; TCRdb's copy keeps in-frame clones and lacks some. Here the sample spans tens of thousands of clones, around 80% being singletons. The sequenced material came from CD4+ T cells from blood buffy coats. These TCRs come from a human donor in good health. Each CDR3 is given with its conserved first and last residue. The order of the fields is J gene, V gene, CDR3 protein.

>TRBJ2-2|TRBV29-1
CSVTTSSTGELFF
>TRBJ2-2|TRBV19
CASERASTGELFF
>TRBJ2-1|TRBV14
CASSQAGNEQFF
>TRBJ1-5|TRBV19
CASSIGRDRNQPQHF
>TRBJ1-4|TRBV18
CASSPGPNEKLFF
>TRBJ2-6|TRBV2
CASRGGLEANVLTF
>TRBJ2-1|TRBV6-5
CASQASGRDEQFF
>TRBJ2-5|TRBV5-8
CASSPSETQYF
>TRBJ2-6|TRBV30
CAWSLHFLSPGGSGANVLTF
>TRBJ1-1|TRBV4-1
CASSQGDWRRGGVINTEAFF
>TRBJ1-1|TRBV28
CASSPAGGWSVTEAFF
>TRBJ1-1|TRBV5-6
CASSWTGVNTEAFF
>-|TRBV29-1
CSVLGLAGRSSYEQYF
>TRBJ2-1|TRBV9
CASSVVLAGVNEQFF
>TRBJ1-1|TRBV6-6
CASSYQTEAFF
>TRBJ2-7|TRBV2
CASSPTSGRSYEQYF
>TRBJ1-2|TRBV11-2
CASSPSVGLNYGYTF
>TRBJ1-6|TRBV6-5
CASSYSRQGDNSPLHF
>TRBJ1-3|TRBV9
CASSVVGTGNSGNTIYF
>TRBJ1-2|TRBV6-1
CASSDQGAYGYTF
>TRBJ1-6|TRBV18
CASSSSQGEFNSPLHF
>TRBJ1-3|TRBV6-1
CASSESVWGGNTIYF
>TRBJ2-1|TRBV10-3
CAISEGGSYNEQFF
>TRBJ2-5|TRBV7-6
CASSNPLRVPQETQYF
>TRBJ1-6|TRBV28
CASSSGTGNSPLHF
>TRBJ2-7|TRBV27
CASSASGNAYEQYF
>TRBJ2-1|TRBV11-2
CASSLLSSYNEQFF
>TRBJ2-3|TRBV7-9
CASRFSGAYTDTQYF
>TRBJ2-1|TRBV19
CASSIVLAGNEQFF
>TRBJ1-4|TRBV28
CASSGGGLGEKLFF
>TRBJ2-3|TRBV28
CASSPLMSTDTQYF
>TRBJ2-7|TRBV5-1
CASSLVDEQYF
>TRBJ2-7|TRBV7-9
CASSQGSGSSYEQYF
>TRBJ2-5|TRBV30
CAWSVPTGGGETQYF
>TRBJ2-7|TRBV30
CASELLGAQRIYEQYF
>TRBJ1-2|TRBV19
CASSIALPRTAAPYGYTF
>TRBJ1-5|TRBV7-9
CASSSGGPQHF
>TRBJ2-1|TRBV6-1
CASSEALRPQGQFF
>TRBJ2-5|TRBV7-9
CASSLQETQYF
>TRBJ2-3|TRBV6-1
CASSDTGGFTDTQYF
>TRBJ2-5|TRBV19
CASSIQTGTSGRKTQYF
>TRBJ2-3|TRBV30
CAWSLSGGVTDTQYF
>TRBJ2-2|TRBV27
CASSLADPVGGELFF
>TRBJ2-1|TRBV28
CASSVSVGRYNEQFF
>TRBJ2-5|TRBV10-3
CAISGQVPQETQYF
>TRBJ1-5|TRBV9
CASSVLAVVRQPQHF
>TRBJ2-7|TRBV19
CASSMAMASGRFEQYF
>TRBJ1-6|TRBV9
CASSPSTDTYNSPLHF
>TRBJ2-2|TRBV19
CASSIKLGNTGELFF
>TRBJ1-1|TRBV7-9
CASSLTGTTEAFF
>TRBJ2-2|TRBV28
CASGLVAPGELFF
>TRBJ2-7|TRBV7-6
CASSPGTEYEQYF
>TRBJ1-1|TRBV5-1
CASSQDRYEAFF